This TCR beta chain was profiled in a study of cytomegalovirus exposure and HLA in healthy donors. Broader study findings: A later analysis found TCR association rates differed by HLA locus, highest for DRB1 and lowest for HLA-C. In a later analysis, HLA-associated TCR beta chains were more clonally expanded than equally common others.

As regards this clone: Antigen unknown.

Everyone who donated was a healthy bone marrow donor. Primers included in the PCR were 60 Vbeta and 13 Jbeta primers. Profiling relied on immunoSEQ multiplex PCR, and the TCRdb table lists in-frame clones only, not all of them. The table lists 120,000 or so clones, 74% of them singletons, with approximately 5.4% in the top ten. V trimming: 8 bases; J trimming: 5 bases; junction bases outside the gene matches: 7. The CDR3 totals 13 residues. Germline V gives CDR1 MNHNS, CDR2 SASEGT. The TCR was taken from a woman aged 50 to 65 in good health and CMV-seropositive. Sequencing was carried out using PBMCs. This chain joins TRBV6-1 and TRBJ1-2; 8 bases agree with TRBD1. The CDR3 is CASPGGPRYGYTF. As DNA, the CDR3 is TGTGCCAGCCCAGGGGGCCCGAGGTATGGCTACACCTTC.